This T cell receptor beta chain was retrieved from a study of shared clonotypes between healthy human individuals. V was shortened by 6 bases and J by 4 bases, with 7 bases between the two germline ends. Germline CDR1 MNHEY, CDR2 SMNVEV (reference sequence). CDR3 length: 13 residues. Naive CD8 populations comprised CD45RO-negative cells positively selected for CCR7, excluding terminally differentiated effector memory CD45RA+ cells. The repertoire was sequenced with immunoSEQ multiplex PCR; TCRdb's copy has only in-frame clones and lacks some. The sample lists around 700,000 clones; 92% were seen once.

The V gene is TRBV27, the J gene TRBJ2-6; D is uncertain. This clonotype was obtained from a man aged 25 to 40 in good health. Sequencing used naive CD8+ T cells sorted from blood. DNA for the CDR3: TGTGCCAGCAGATTTGCCGGGGCCAACGTCCTGACTTTC. Translated: CASRFAGANVLTF.